The rows below give T cell receptor beta chains drawn from one sample of a study of shared clonotypes between healthy human individuals. Produced via immunoSEQ multiplex PCR; TCRdb's table is partial and in-frame only. Of 550,000 to 750,000 clones listed, under 95% are singletons. Material for sequencing was naive CD8+ T cells sorted from blood. These TCRs come from a man aged 25 to 45 in good health. Both conserved end residues are part of each CDR3. Fields, in order: V gene, J gene, D gene, clone size, CDR3 DNA, CDR3 protein. A D gene is named only where the DNA matches it firmly. A row's size may be missing; if present it is once, few, many or a size class.

V gene: TRBV27
J gene: TRBJ1-5
D gene: .
clone size: once
CDR3 DNA: TGTGCCAGCAGTCCCGGGGCAGGAGGGGATCAGCCCCAGCATTTT
CDR3 protein: CASSPGAGGDQPQHF

V gene: TRBV7-8
J gene: TRBJ1-1
D gene: .
clone size: .
CDR3 DNA: TGTGCCAGCAGCGTGGACAGAAAGAACACTGAAGCTTTCTTT
CDR3 protein: CASSVDRKNTEAFF

V gene: TRBV18
J gene: TRBJ1-1
D gene: .
clone size: .
CDR3 DNA: TGTGCCAGCTCGCCCGGGACGGGGAACACTGAAGCTTTCTTT
CDR3 protein: CASSPGTGNTEAFF

V gene: TRBV29-1
J gene: TRBJ2-1
D gene: TRBD1
clone size: .
CDR3 DNA: TGCAGCGTGGTGGACAGGGACGGGTACAATGAGCAGTTCTTC
CDR3 protein: CSVVDRDGYNEQFF

V gene: TRBV18
J gene: TRBJ1-1
D gene: .
clone size: .
CDR3 DNA: TGTGCCAGCTCACCAAAGGGCTCGGGCCAGGAGAACACTGAAGCTTTCTTT
CDR3 protein: CASSPKGSGQENTEAFF

V gene: TRBV9
J gene: TRBJ1-3
D gene: .
clone size: .
CDR3 DNA: TGTGCCAGCAGCGTAGAGGGAGCTGGAAACACCATATATTTT
CDR3 protein: CASSVEGAGNTIYF

V gene: TRBV29-1
J gene: TRBJ2-7
D gene: .
clone size: .
CDR3 DNA: TGCAGCGTTGAAGAGGGCGGCGAGCAGTACTTC
CDR3 protein: CSVEEGGEQYF

V gene: TRBV29-1
J gene: TRBJ1-2
D gene: .
clone size: .
CDR3 DNA: TGCAGCGTCTCGGTCGTCTCTGGCTATGGCTACACCTTC
CDR3 protein: CSVSVVSGYGYTF

V gene: TRBV6-5
J gene: TRBJ2-7
D gene: TRBD1
clone size: .
CDR3 DNA: TGTGCCAGCAGTTACCGACAGGGGGGCGCCTTCTACGAGCAGTACTTC
CDR3 protein: CASSYRQGGAFYEQYF

V gene: TRBV4-3
J gene: TRBJ2-5
D gene: TRBD2
clone size: .
CDR3 DNA: TGCGCCAGCAGCCAAGACCTGGGACTAGCGGGAGTAGGGCAAGAGACCCAGTACTTC
CDR3 protein: CASSQDLGLAGVGQETQYF

V gene: TRBV7-8
J gene: TRBJ1-4
D gene: TRBD1
clone size: .
CDR3 DNA: TGTGCCAGCAGCTTCGGATCCCGGACAGGGGGCGAAAAACTGTTTTTT
CDR3 protein: CASSFGSRTGGEKLFF

V gene: TRBV11-2
J gene: TRBJ2-7
D gene: TRBD1
clone size: .
CDR3 DNA: TGTGCCAGCAGCTGGGGGACAGACGTATACGAGCAGTACTTC
CDR3 protein: CASSWGTDVYEQYF

V gene: TRBV4-2
J gene: TRBJ2-3
D gene: TRBD2
clone size: .
CDR3 DNA: TGTGCCAGCAGCCGGACTAGCGGGAGAGGGGGCACAGATACGCAGTATTTT
CDR3 protein: CASSRTSGRGGTDTQYF

V gene: TRBV27
J gene: TRBJ2-2
D gene: .
clone size: .
CDR3 DNA: TGTGCCAGCAGCGGACCGGGACGAAAACCCGGGGAGCTGTTTTTT
CDR3 protein: CASSGPGRKPGELFF

V gene: TRBV7-8
J gene: TRBJ2-5
D gene: .
clone size: .
CDR3 DNA: TGTGCCAGCAGCTCGACTACGAGCTACCAAGAGACCCAGTACTTC
CDR3 protein: CASSSTTSYQETQYF

V gene: TRBV28
J gene: TRBJ2-1
D gene: .
clone size: .
CDR3 DNA: TGTGCCAGCAGTTTCAGACTAGTGAATGAGCAGTTCTTC
CDR3 protein: CASSFRLVNEQFF

V gene: TRBV28
J gene: TRBJ2-7
D gene: TRBD2
clone size: .
CDR3 DNA: TGTGCCAGCAGTTTTCTAGCGGGAGCTGGAGGGGGCGAGCAGTACTTC
CDR3 protein: CASSFLAGAGGGEQYF

V gene: TRBV25-1
J gene: TRBJ2-7
D gene: .
clone size: .
CDR3 DNA: TGTGCCAGCACGGGTCTAGGACCGACCTACGAGCAGTACTTC
CDR3 protein: CASTGLGPTYEQYF

V gene: TRBV2
J gene: TRBJ2-5
D gene: .
clone size: .
CDR3 DNA: TGTGCCAGCACGGGACTGCAAGAGACCCAGTACTTC
CDR3 protein: CASTGLQETQYF

V gene: TRBV6-5
J gene: TRBJ2-7
D gene: .
clone size: once
CDR3 DNA: TGTGCCACCTCCCTCGACCTGGACGAGCAGTACTTC
CDR3 protein: CATSLDLDEQYF

V gene: TRBV4-1
J gene: TRBJ2-7
D gene: TRBD2
clone size: .
CDR3 DNA: TGCGCCAGCAGCCAAGATATCCCTAGCGGGAGGTACGAGCAGTACTTC
CDR3 protein: CASSQDIPSGRYEQYF

V gene: TRBV28
J gene: TRBJ2-2
D gene: .
clone size: .
CDR3 DNA: TGTGCCAGCAGTTCACCCCAGGGTACCGGGGAGCTGTTTTTT
CDR3 protein: CASSSPQGTGELFF

V gene: TRBV2
J gene: TRBJ2-7
D gene: .
clone size: .
CDR3 DNA: TGTGCCAGCAGCTCCGGGACTTTGAGCTCCTACGAGCAGTACTTC
CDR3 protein: CASSSGTLSSYEQYF

V gene: TRBV15
J gene: TRBJ1-4
D gene: .
clone size: .
CDR3 DNA: TGTGCCACCAGCATAGAGTGGGGAAAGACTAATGAAAAACTGTTTTTT
CDR3 protein: CATSIEWGKTNEKLFF

V gene: TRBV7-8
J gene: TRBJ2-1
D gene: TRBD1
clone size: .
CDR3 DNA: TGTGCCAGCAGCTCGCCGTCCAGGGGGCTGTATGAGCAGTTCTTC
CDR3 protein: CASSSPSRGLYEQFF

V gene: TRBV25-1
J gene: TRBJ2-1
D gene: .
clone size: .
CDR3 DNA: TGTGCCAGCAGTGAGACTAGATACAATGAGCAGTTCTTC
CDR3 protein: CASSETRYNEQFF

V gene: TRBV11-2
J gene: TRBJ2-1
D gene: TRBD2
clone size: .
CDR3 DNA: TGTGCCAGCAGCTTAGGTTCGGGAGGGGTCCACAATGAGCAGTTCTTC
CDR3 protein: CASSLGSGGVHNEQFF

V gene: TRBV10-3
J gene: TRBJ1-5
D gene: .
clone size: .
CDR3 DNA: TGTGCCATCAGTGAGTCGGAGGCGGCGGGCCAGCCCCAGCATTTT
CDR3 protein: CAISESEAAGQPQHF

V gene: TRBV2
J gene: TRBJ2-1
D gene: .
clone size: .
CDR3 DNA: TGTGCCAGCAGTCCGGGGAGGTCGTTCTTC
CDR3 protein: CASSPGRSFF

V gene: TRBV7-8
J gene: TRBJ2-1
D gene: .
clone size: .
CDR3 DNA: TGTGCCAGCAGCTTTGGTGGGGACAATGAGCAGTTCTTC
CDR3 protein: CASSFGGDNEQFF

V gene: TRBV6-6
J gene: TRBJ2-7
D gene: TRBD1
clone size: .
CDR3 DNA: TGTGCCAGCAGTTACGATTTTGGGGACAGCTCCTACGAGCAGTACTTC
CDR3 protein: CASSYDFGDSSYEQYF

V gene: TRBV29-1
J gene: TRBJ2-1
D gene: TRBD1
clone size: .
CDR3 DNA: TGCAGCGTTGAAGCCCTCGCAACAGGCCAGGGGGTCGAGCAGTTCTTC
CDR3 protein: CSVEALATGQGVEQFF

V gene: TRBV6-1
J gene: TRBJ2-7
D gene: .
clone size: .
CDR3 DNA: TGTGCCAGCAGTGAAGAGGAGGGGAGAATTACCCACTACGAGCAGTACTTC
CDR3 protein: CASSEEEGRITHYEQYF

V gene: TRBV5-1
J gene: TRBJ2-1
D gene: TRBD2
clone size: .
CDR3 DNA: TGCGCCAGCAGCCCGGAGGGACTAGCGGGAGGGGATATCGGTGAGCAGTTCTTC
CDR3 protein: CASSPEGLAGGDIGEQFF

V gene: TRBV5-1
J gene: TRBJ1-1
D gene: TRBD1
clone size: .
CDR3 DNA: TGCGCCAGCAGCGTTCGACAGGGAATGAACACTGAAGCTTTCTTT
CDR3 protein: CASSVRQGMNTEAFF